This T cell receptor beta chain stems from a study of blood T cell repertoires in COVID-19. Study overall: The study drew acute and convalescent COVID-19 samples from the United States, Italy and Spain. T cells, B-cell-depleted T cells, or PBMCs supplied cDNA or gDNA.

Study processing details: Amplifying reference gene primers gave estimates of nucleated cell counts. The method was immunoSEQ multiplex PCR; TCRdb's version includes in-frame clones alone and lacks a portion of them. That table gives V, J and clone size, and the DNA gave D and trimming. In the table there are almost 80,000 clones, around 83% of which are singletons. With 6 bases clipped from V and 5 bases from J, the junction kept 7 bases outside the gene matches. Germline CDR1 is MNHEY and CDR2 is SVGAGI. CDR3 length: 15 residues. This sequence joins TRBV6-5 and TRBJ2-2, with 9 bases that match TRBD1. The material sequenced was peripheral blood. This TCR came from a woman aged 65 to 85 with acute or convalescent COVID-19. CDR3 protein: CASRPGQGRTGELFF. CDR3 DNA: TGTGCCAGCAGGCCAGGACAGGGGAGGACCGGGGAGCTGTTTTTT.